This T cell receptor (beta chain) was found in a study of cytotoxic CD8 clonotypes in ibrutinib-treated CLL. Study background: For this cohort, patients were ten to eleven relapsed/refractory and over 14 treatment-naive, while 17 were IGHV unmutated. Response samples were drawn at a median of around 12 months of treatment, range 6 to 36. Study-level points and caveats: On treatment, the uncommon public clonotypes contracted or remained stable.

The repertoire was sequenced with immunoSEQ multiplex PCR; TCRdb's copy has only in-frame clones and lacks some. The sample has approximately 330,000 clones; almost 80% are singletons. Of note for this clone: Antigen unknown.

The sequence was obtained from a human donor with chronic lymphocytic leukemia. This sample comprised PBMCs, obtained before ibrutinib treatment.

This CDR3 is CASSDPGRGGEKLFF. CDR3 coding DNA: TGTGCCAGCAGTGACCCCGGCAGAGGGGGTGAAAAACTGTTTTTT. The rearrangement joins TRBV27 to TRBJ1-4; possibly TRBD1 for D (6 bases). Germline V lookup: CDR1 MNHEY, CDR2 SMNVEV (reference sequence). This CDR3 has 15 amino acids. Trimming cost V 5 bases and J 7 bases, with 17 bases left between them.